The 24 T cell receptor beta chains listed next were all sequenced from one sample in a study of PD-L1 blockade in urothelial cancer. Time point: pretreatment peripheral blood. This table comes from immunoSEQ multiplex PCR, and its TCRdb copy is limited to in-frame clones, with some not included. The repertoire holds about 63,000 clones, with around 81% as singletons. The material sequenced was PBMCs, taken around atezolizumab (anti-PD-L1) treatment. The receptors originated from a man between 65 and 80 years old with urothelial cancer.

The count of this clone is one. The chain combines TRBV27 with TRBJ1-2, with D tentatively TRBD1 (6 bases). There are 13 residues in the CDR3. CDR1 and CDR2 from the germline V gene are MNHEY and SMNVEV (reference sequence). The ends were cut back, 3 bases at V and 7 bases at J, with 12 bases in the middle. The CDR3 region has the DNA TGTGCCAGCAGTTTTTACAGGGAGAGTGGCTACACCTTC. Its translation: CASSFYRESGYTF.

CDR3: CASSGRESDQPQHF. DNA of the CDR3: TGTGCCAGTAGTGGGAGGGAATCGGATCAGCCCCAGCATTTT. The chain couples TRBV19 to TRBJ1-5; D call uncertain. Germline-derived CDR1 and CDR2 are LNHDA and SQIVND (reference sequence). The ends were cut back, 5 bases at V and 5 bases at J, with 13 bases in the middle. The CDR3 consists of 14 residues.

The DNA of the CDR3 is TGTGCCTGGAGTGACGGGGAGAATCAGCCCCAGCATTTT. It codes for CAWSDGENQPQHF. The genes are TRBV30 and TRBJ1-5, with D uncertain. V dropped 1 base and J dropped 4 bases, with 8 bases sitting between them. Germline values: CDR1 GTSNPN, CDR2 SVGIG (reference sequence). The CDR3 runs 13 residues.

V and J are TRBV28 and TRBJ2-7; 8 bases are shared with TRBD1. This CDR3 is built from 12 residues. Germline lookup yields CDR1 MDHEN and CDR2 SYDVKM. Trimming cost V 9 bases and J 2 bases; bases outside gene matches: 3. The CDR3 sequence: CASRQGPYEQYF. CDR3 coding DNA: TGTGCCAGTAGACAGGGGCCCTACGAGCAGTACTTC. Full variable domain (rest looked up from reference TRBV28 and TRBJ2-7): DVKVTQSSRYLVKRTGEKVFLECVQDMDHENMFWYRQDPGLGLRLIYFSYDVKMKEKGDIPEGYSVSREKKERFSLILESASTNQTSMYLCASRQGPYEQYFGPGTRLTVT.

The CDR3 sequence: CASSLTGTVGSYEQYF. In nucleotides, the CDR3 is TGTGCCAGCAGCTTAACCGGGACAGTAGGCTCCTACGAGCAGTACTTC. The chain combines TRBV7-9 with TRBJ2-7; 7 bases line up with TRBD1. The germline V gene has CDR1 SEHNR and CDR2 FQNEAQ (reference sequence). The CDR3 length is 16 residues. With 2 bases clipped from V and 0 bases from J, the junction kept 7 bases outside the gene matches.

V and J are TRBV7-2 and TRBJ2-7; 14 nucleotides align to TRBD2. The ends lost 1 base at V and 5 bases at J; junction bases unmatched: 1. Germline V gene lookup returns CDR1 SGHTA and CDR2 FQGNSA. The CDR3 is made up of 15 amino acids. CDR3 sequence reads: CASSLGGLAGDEQYF. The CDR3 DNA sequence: TGTGCCAGCAGCTTAGGGGGACTAGCGGGGGACGAGCAGTACTTC.

In DNA, the CDR3 is TGTGCCAGTAGTCCACTTAGCGGGAGGGTAACCTACAATGAGCAGTTCTTC. Translated, it gives CASSPLSGRVTYNEQFF. This rearrangement joins TRBV19 to TRBJ2-1, with 11 bases that match TRBD2. The CDR3 sequence is 17 residues long. The germline gives CDR1 LNHDA, CDR2 SQIVND (reference sequence). V was clipped by 5 bases and J by 2 bases; unmatched bases: 8. The variable domain in full, completed from reference TRBV19 and TRBJ2-1, reads DGGITQSPKYLFRKEGQNVTLSCEQNLNHDAMYWYRQDPGQGLRLIYYSQIVNDFQKGDIAEGYSVSREKKESFPLTVTSAQKNPTAFYLCASSPLSGRVTYNEQFFGPGTRLTVL.

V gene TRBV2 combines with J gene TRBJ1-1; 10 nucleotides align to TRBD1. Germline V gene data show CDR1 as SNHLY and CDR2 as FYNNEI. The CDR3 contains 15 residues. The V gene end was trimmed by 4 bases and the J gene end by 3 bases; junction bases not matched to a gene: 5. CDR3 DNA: TGTGCCAGCAGTGCCTCCGGGACAGGGGACACTGAAGCTTTCTTT. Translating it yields CASSASGTGDTEAFF.

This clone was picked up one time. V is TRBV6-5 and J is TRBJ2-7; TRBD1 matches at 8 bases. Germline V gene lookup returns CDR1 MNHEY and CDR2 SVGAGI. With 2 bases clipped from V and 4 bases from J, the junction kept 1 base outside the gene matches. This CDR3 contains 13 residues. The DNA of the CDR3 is TGTGCCAGCAGTTACCGGACAGGGTACGAGCAGTACTTC. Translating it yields CASSYRTGYEQYF.

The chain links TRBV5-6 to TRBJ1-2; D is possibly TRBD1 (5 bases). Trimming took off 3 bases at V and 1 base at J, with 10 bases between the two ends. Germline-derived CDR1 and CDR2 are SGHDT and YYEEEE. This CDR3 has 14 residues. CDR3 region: CASSSGLNNYGYTF. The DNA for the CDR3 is TGTGCCAGCAGCTCGGGACTGAATAACTATGGCTACACCTTC.

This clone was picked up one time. This CDR3 is CASSLIRTGELFF. The CDR3 DNA reads TGTGCCAGCAGCTTAATCAGGACCGGGGAGCTGTTTTTT. This chain connects TRBV7-3 to TRBJ2-2, with unresolved D. The CDR3 covers 13 residues. CDR1 is SGHTA, CDR2 FQGTGA, per germline. Trimming left V 1 base short and J 5 bases short, with 5 bases between.

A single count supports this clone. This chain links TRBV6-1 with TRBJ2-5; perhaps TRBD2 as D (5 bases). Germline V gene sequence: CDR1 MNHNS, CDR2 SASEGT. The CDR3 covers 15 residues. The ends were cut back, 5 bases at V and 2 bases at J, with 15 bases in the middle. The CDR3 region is CASSLTLLEQETQYF. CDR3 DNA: TGTGCCAGCAGTCTGACATTACTAGAACAAGAGACCCAGTACTTC.

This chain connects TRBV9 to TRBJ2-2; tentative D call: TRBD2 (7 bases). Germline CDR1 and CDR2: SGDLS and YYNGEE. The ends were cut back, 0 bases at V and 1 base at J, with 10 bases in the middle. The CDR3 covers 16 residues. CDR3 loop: CASSVGGGLNTGELFF. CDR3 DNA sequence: TGTGCCAGCAGCGTAGGCGGGGGCCTGAACACCGGGGAGCTGTTTTTT.

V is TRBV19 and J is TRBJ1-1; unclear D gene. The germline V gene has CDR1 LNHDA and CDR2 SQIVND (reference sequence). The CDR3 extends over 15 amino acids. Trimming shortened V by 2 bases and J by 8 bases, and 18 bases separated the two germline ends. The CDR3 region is CASSIIGSGSPEAFF. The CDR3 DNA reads TGTGCCAGTAGTATAATAGGTTCGGGGTCTCCGGAAGCTTTCTTT.

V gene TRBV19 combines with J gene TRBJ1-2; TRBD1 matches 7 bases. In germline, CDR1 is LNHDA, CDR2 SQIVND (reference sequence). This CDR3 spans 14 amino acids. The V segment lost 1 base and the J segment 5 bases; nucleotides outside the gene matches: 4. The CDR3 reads CASSIGQGMYGYTF. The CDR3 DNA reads TGTGCCAGTAGTATAGGACAGGGAATGTATGGCTACACCTTC.

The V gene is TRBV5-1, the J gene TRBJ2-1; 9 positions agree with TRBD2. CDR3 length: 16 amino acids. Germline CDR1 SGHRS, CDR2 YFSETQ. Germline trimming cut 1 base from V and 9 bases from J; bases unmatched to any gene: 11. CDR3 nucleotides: TGCGCCAGCAGCTTGACAGCGGGGGGCCCTCTGGGTGAGCAGTTCTTC. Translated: CASSLTAGGPLGEQFF.

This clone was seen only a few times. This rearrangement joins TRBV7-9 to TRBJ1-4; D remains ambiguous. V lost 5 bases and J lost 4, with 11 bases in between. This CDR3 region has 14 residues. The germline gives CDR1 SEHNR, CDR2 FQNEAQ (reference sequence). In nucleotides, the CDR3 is TGTGCCAGCAGCATCAACAAGATTAATGAAAAACTGTTTTTT. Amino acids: CASSINKINEKLFF.

CDR3 bases: TGTGCCAGCAGTTTACAGCGGGGGGGGCAGTTCTTC. Amino acid sequence: CASSLQRGGQFF. The rearrangement uses TRBV28 and TRBJ2-1; 10 bases agree with TRBD2. J gave up 12 bases and V 2 bases, and 1 base lay outside the gene matches. The CDR3 is made up of 12 amino acids. The V gene's germline CDR1 is MDHEN and CDR2 SYDVKM.

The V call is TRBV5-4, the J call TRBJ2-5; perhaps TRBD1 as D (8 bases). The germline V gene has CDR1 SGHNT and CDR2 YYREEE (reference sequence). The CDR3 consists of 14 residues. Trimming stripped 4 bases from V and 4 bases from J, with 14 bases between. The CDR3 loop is CASSLDREGETQYF. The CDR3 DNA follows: TGTGCCAGCAGCCTGGACAGGGAGGGAGAGACCCAGTACTTC.

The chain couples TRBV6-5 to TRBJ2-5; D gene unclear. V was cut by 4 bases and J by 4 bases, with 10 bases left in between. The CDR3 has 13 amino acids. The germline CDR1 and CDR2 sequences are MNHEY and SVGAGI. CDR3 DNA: TGTGCCAGCAGTTTGAGACACGGAGAGACCCAGTACTTC. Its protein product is CASSLRHGETQYF.

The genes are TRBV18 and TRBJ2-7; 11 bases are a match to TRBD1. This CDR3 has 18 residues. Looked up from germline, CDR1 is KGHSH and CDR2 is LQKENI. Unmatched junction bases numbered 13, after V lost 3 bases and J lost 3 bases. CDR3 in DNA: TGTGCCAGCTCACCGGGGCTCGGGACAGGGGGGTTTTTCTACGAGCAGTACTTC. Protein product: CASSPGLGTGGFFYEQYF.

CDR3: CASSLGPQPEQYF. The CDR3 DNA sequence: TGTGCCAGCAGCCTTGGGCCCCAACCCGAGCAGTACTTC. V usage is TRBV11-2 and J usage is TRBJ2-7; D is uncertain. This CDR3 is built from 13 residues. V lost 5 bases and J lost 6, with 14 bases in between. Germline V lookup: CDR1 SGHAT, CDR2 FQNNGV. The full variable domain, completed using reference TRBV11-2 and TRBJ2-7, is EAGVAQSPRYKIIEKRQSVAFWCNPISGHATLYWYQQILGQGPKLLIQFQNNGVVDDSQLPKDRFSAERLKGVDSTLKIQPAKLEDSAVYLCASSLGPQPEQYFGPGTRLTVT.

CDR3 DNA: TGTGCCAGCAGTGATCAGGCAGGGGATTTAGAGGATCCGCGCTACACCTTC. Its translation is CASSDQAGDLEDPRYTF. This chain connects TRBV2 to TRBJ1-2; maybe TRBD1 (6 bases). The CDR3 runs 17 residues. Per germline, CDR1 SNHLY and CDR2 FYNNEI. Trimming shortened V by 3 bases and J by 9 bases, and 26 bases separated the two germline ends.

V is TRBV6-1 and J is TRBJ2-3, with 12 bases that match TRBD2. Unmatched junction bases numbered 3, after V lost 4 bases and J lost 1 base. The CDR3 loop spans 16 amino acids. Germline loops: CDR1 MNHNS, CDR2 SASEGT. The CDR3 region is CASSGPSGGGTDTQYF. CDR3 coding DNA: TGTGCCAGCAGTGGACCTAGCGGGGGGGGCACAGATACGCAGTATTTT.